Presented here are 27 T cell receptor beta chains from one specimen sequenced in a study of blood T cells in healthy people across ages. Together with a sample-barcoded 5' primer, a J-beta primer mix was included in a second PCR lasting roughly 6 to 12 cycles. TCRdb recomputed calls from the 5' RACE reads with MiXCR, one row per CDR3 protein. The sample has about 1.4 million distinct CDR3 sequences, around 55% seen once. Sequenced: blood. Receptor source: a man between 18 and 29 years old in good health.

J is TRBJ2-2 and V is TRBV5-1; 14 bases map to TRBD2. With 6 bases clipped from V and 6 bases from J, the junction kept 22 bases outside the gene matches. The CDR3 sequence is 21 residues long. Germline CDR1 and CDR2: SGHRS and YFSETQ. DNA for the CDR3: TGCGCCAGCACCAGATCATCGGGACTAGCGGGAGAAGGTTTTAACGCCGGGGAGCTGTTTTTT. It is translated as CASTRSSGLAGEGFNAGELFF.

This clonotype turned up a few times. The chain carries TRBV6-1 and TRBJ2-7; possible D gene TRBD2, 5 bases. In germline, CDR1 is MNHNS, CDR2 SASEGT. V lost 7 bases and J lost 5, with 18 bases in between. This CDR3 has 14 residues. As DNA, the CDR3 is TGTGCCAGCACCGGACTCCGCGGGTTAGACGAGCAGTACTTC. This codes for CASTGLRGLDEQYF.

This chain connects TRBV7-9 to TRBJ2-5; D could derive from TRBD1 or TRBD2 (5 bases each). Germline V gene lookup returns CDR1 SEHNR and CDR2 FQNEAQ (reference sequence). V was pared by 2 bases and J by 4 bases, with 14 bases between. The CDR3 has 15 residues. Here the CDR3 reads CASSLPRDRGETQYF. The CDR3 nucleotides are TGTGCCAGCAGCTTACCCCGGGACCGTGGAGAGACCCAGTACTTC.

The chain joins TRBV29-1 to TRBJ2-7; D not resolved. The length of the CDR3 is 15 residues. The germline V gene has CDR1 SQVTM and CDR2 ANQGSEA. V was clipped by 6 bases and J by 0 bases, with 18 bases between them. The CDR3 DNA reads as TGCAGCGTGAAAATTTGGCAGGAATTCTCCTACGAGCAGTACTTC. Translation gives CSVKIWQEFSYEQYF.

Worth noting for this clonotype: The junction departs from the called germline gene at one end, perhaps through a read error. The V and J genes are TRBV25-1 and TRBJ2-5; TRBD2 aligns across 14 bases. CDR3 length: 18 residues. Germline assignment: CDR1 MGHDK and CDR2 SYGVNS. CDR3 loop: CASTNLGLAGEGRETQYF. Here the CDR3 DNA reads TGTGCTAGCACCAACTTGGGACTAGCGGGAGAAGGTCGGGAGACCCAGTACTTC.

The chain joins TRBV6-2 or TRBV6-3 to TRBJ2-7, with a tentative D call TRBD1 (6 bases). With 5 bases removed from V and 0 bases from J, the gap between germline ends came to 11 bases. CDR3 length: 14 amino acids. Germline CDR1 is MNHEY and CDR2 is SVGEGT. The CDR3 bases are TGTGCCAGCAGTCATCCACAGGGCTCCTACGAGCAGTACTTC. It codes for CASSHPQGSYEQYF.

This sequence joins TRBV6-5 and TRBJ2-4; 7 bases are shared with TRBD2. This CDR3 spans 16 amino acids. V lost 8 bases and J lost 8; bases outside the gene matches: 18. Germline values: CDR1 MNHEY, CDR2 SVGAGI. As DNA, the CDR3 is TGTGCCAGCTCGGTATCTCGCGGGAGTGTCGGGGACATTCAGTACTTC. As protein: CASSVSRGSVGDIQYF.

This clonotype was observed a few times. DNA for the CDR3: TGTGCCAGCAGACGTTCTAGCGGGAACCCCGAGCAGTACTTC. It codes for CASRRSSGNPEQYF. This chain joins TRBV12-3 or TRBV12-4 and TRBJ2-7; TRBD2 matches 9 bases. Unmatched junction bases numbered 9, after V lost 6 bases and J lost 6 bases. This CDR3 region has 14 residues.

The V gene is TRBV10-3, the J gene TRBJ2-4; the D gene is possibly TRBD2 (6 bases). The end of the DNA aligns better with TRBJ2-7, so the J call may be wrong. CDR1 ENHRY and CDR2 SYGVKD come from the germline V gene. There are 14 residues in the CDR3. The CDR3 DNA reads TGTGCCATCAGTGAAGGAGGGACCTCCTACGAGCAGTACTTC. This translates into CAISEGGTSYEQYF.

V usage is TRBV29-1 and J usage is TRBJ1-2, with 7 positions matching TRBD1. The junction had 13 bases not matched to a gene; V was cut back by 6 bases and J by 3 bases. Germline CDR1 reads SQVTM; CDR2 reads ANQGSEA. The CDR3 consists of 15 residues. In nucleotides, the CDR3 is TGCAGCGTCGACCAGACAGGGCGAGATGACTATGGCTACACCTTC. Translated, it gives CSVDQTGRDDYGYTF.

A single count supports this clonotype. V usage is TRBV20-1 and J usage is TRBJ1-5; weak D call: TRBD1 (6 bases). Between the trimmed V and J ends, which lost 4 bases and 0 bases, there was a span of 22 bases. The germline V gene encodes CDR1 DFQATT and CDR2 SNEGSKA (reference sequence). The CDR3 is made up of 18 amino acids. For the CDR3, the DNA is TGCAGTGCTACTCAAACAGGGTTGGGCATCTATAGCAATCAGCCCCAGCATTTT. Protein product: CSATQTGLGIYSNQPQHF.

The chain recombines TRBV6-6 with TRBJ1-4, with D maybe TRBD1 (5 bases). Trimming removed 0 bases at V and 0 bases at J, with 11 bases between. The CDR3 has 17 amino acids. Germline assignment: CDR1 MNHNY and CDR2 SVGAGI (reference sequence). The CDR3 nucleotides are TGTGCCAGCAGTTACTCGAGGCAGGGAGCAACTAATGAAAAACTGTTTTTT. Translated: CASSYSRQGATNEKLFF.

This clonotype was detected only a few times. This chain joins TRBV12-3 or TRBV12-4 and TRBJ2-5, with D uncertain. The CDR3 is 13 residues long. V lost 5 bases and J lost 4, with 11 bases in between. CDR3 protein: CASSTARGETQYF. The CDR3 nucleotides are TGTGCCAGCAGTACTGCTCGCGGAGAGACCCAGTACTTC.

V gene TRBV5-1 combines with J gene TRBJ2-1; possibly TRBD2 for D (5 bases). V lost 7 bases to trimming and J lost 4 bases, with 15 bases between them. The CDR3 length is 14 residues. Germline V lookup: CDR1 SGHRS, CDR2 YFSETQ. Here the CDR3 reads CASRVDRGYNEQFF. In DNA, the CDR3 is TGCGCCAGCCGGGTGGACCGGGGATACAATGAGCAGTTCTTC.

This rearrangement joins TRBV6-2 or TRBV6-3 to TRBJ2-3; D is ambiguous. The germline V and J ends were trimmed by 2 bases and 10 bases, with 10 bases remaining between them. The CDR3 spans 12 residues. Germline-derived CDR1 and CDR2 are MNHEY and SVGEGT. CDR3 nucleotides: TGTGCCAGCAGTTACGGGCTTGATGCGCAGTATTTT. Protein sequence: CASSYGLDAQYF.

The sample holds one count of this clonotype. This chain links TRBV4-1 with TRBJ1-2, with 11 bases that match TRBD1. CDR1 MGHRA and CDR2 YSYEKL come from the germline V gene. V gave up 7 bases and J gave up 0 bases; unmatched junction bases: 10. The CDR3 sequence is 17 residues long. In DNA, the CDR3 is TGCGCCAGCAATCGACCGGACAGGGGGCGACCTAACTATGGCTACACCTTC. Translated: CASNRPDRGRPNYGYTF.

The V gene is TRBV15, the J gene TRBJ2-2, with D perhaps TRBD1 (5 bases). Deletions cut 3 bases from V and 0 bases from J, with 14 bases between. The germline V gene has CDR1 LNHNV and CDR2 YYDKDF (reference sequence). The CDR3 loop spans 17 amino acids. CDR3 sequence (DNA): TGTGCCACCAGCAGCCTAACAGGTGTTTCGAACACCGGGGAGCTGTTTTTT. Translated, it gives CATSSLTGVSNTGELFF.

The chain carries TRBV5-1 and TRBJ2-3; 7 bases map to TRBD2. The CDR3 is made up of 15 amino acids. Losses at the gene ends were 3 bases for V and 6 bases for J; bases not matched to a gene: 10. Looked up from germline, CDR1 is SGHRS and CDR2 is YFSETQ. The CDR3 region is CASSWGGVARDTQYF. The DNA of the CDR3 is TGCGCCAGCAGCTGGGGAGGGGTAGCGCGGGATACGCAGTATTTT. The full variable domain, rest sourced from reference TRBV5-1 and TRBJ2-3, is KAGVTQTPRYLIKTRGQQVTLSCSPISGHRSVSWYQQTPGQGLQFLFEYFSETQRNKGNFPGRFSGRQFSNSRSEMNVSTLELGDSALYLCASSWGGVARDTQYFGPGTRLTVL.

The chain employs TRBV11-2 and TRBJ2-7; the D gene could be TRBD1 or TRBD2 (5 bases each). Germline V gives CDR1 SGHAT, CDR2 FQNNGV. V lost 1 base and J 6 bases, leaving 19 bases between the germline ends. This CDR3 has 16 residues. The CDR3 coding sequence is TGTGCCAGCAGCTTAGGGGAGCAGGGTTTTTGGGGCGAGCAGTACTTC. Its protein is CASSLGEQGFWGEQYF.

The CDR3 nucleotides read TGCAGTGCTGGGCGGGGGGGTTACTACAATGAGCAGTTCTTC. This encodes CSAGRGGYYNEQFF. The V call is TRBV20-1, the J call TRBJ2-1; 9 nucleotides match TRBD2. The junction had 5 bases not matched to a gene; V was cut back by 5 bases and J by 3 bases. The CDR3 loop spans 14 amino acids. Looked up from germline, CDR1 is DFQATT and CDR2 is SNEGSKA (reference sequence).

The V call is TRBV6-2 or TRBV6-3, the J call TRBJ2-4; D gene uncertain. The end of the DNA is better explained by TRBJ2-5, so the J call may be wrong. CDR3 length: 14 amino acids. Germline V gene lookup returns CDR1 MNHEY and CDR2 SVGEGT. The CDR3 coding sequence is TGTGCCAGCAGTTATGGCCGATGGGCAGAGACCCAGTACTTC. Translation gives CASSYGRWAETQYF.

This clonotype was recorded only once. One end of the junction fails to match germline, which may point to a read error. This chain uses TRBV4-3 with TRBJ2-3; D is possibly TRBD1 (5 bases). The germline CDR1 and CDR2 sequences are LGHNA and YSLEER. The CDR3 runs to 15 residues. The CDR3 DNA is TGCGCCAGCCGCCACCTCGACAGAAGCACAGATACGCAGTATTTT. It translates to CASRHLDRSTDTQYF.

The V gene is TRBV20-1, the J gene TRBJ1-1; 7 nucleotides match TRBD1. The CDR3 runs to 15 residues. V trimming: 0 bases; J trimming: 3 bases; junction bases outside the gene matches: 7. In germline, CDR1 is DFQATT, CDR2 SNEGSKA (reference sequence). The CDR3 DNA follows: TGCAGTGCTAGAGAACGACAGGGCTGGGACACTGAAGCTTTCTTT. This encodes CSARERQGWDTEAFF.

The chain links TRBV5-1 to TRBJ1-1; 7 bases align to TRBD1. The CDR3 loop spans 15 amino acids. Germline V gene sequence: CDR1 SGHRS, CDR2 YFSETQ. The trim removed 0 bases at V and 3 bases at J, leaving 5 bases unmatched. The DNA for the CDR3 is TGCGCCAGCAGCTTGGGTAGGGACAGCCACACTGAAGCTTTCTTT. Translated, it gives CASSLGRDSHTEAFF.

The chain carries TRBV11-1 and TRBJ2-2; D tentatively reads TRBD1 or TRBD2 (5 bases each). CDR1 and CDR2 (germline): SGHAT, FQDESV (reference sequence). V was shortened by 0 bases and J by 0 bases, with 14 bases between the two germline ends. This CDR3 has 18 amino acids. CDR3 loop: CASSLAGVRAPNTGELFF. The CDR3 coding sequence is TGTGCCAGCAGCTTAGCGGGAGTCAGGGCCCCGAACACCGGGGAGCTGTTTTTT.

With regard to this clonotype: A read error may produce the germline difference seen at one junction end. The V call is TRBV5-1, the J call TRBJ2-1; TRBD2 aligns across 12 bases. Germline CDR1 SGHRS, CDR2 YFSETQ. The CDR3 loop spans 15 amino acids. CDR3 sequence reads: CASSGLTSGGYEQFF. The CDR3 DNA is TGCGCAAGCAGCGGATTGACTAGCGGGGGATATGAGCAGTTCTTC.

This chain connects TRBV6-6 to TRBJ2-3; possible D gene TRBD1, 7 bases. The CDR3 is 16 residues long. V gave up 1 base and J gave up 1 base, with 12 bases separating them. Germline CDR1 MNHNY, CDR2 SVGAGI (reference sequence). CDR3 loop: CASSYWGDRRTDTQYF. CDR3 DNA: TGTGCCAGCAGTTACTGGGGGGACAGACGCACAGATACGCAGTATTTT.